This T cell receptor beta chain was documented in a study of human thymus T cells. Study-level points and caveats: Highly overlapping thymic repertoires in unrelated individuals were reported by related research. Thymic and blood repertoires showed apparently biased V and J gene usage.

With regard to this clone: The antigen is undetermined.

From resections taken during corrective heart surgery, the thymus tissue was obtained. Each of the donors was a healthy Finnish infant who was undergoing open corrective cardiac surgery for congenital heart defects. Sequencing used immunoSEQ multiplex PCR; TCRdb keeps in-frame clones, though not all of them. This table holds tens of thousands of clones, roughly 94% found once. This clonotype was sampled from a girl under two years old with a congenital heart defect but otherwise immunologically healthy. The sample taken for sequencing was thymus tissue.

In DNA, the CDR3 is TGTGCCAGCTCACCACCGAAAGGGACAGCTATTGGACTAGCTGGATACAATGAGCAGTTCTTC. Its protein is CASSPPKGTAIGLAGYNEQFF. The genes are TRBV18 and TRBJ2-1, with D perhaps matching TRBD2 (8 bases). The V gene lost 0 bases and the J gene lost 4 bases, with 28 bases spanning the gap. Germline assignment: CDR1 KGHSH and CDR2 LQKENI. The CDR3 totals 21 residues.